The 5 T cell receptor beta chains below all came from one sample that was sequenced in a study of cytomegalovirus exposure and HLA in healthy donors. PCR was performed using 60 Vbeta and 13 Jbeta primers. TCRdb keeps only in-frame clones here, not all; method: immunoSEQ multiplex PCR. The sample lists more than 95,000 clones, 76% occurring once. The sequencing sample was made of PBMCs. The receptor source for this set is a man aged 35 to 55 in good health and CMV-seropositive.

The chain joins TRBV19 to TRBJ1-5; D not resolved. Germline V CDR1 and CDR2: LNHDA, SQIVND (reference sequence). The CDR3 is 18 residues long. The germline V and J ends were trimmed by 2 bases and 0 bases, with 17 bases remaining between them. CDR3 sequence: CASSISDGQEDSNQPQHF. The CDR3 DNA reads as TGTGCCAGTAGTATATCTGACGGGCAGGAGGATAGCAATCAGCCCCAGCATTTT. Variable domain in full (rest from reference TRBV19 and TRBJ1-5): DGGITQSPKYLFRKEGQNVTLSCEQNLNHDAMYWYRQDPGQGLRLIYYSQIVNDFQKGDIAEGYSVSREKKESFPLTVTSAQKNPTAFYLCASSISDGQEDSNQPQHFGDGTRLSIL.

The CDR3 sequence is CASSPPGTDTQYF. Here the CDR3 DNA reads TGTGCCAGCAGTCCTCCGGGGACAGATACGCAGTATTTT. The J gene is TRBJ2-3, the V gene TRBV28, with D maybe TRBD2 (5 bases). This CDR3 is 13 amino acids long. V lost 5 bases to trimming and J lost 3 bases, with 9 bases between them. Germline V gene data show CDR1 as MDHEN and CDR2 as SYDVKM.

A few counts support this clone. The J gene is TRBJ1-2, the V gene TRBV9; D remains ambiguous. V gave up 4 bases and J gave up 8 bases, with 15 bases separating them. Germline CDR1 is SGDLS and CDR2 is YYNGEE. CDR3 size: 13 residues. CDR3 bases: TGTGCCAGCAGCCTCGGGGTGATTGAGGGCTACACCTTC. Protein: CASSLGVIEGYTF.

This chain joins TRBV6-5 and TRBJ1-1, with unresolved D. Trimming removed 0 bases from V and 1 base from J, with 12 bases in between. This CDR3 has 16 amino acids. CDR1 and CDR2 (germline): MNHEY, SVGAGI. The CDR3 protein is CASSYSASTANTEAFF. The DNA for the CDR3 is TGTGCCAGCAGTTACTCTGCCTCTACAGCGAACACTGAAGCTTTCTTT.

This clone occurred a few times. The genes are TRBV7-9 and TRBJ2-7; 7 nucleotides align to TRBD1. The length of the CDR3 is 16 residues. The J segment lost 9 bases and the V segment lost 7 bases, leaving 21 bases of the junction unmatched. From germline, CDR1 is SEHNR and CDR2 FQNEAQ (reference sequence). The CDR3 nucleotides read TGTGCCAGCATCTCTGACAGGGATCCTCAGCCCTTCGGGCAGTACTTC. Translation: CASISDRDPQPFGQYF.